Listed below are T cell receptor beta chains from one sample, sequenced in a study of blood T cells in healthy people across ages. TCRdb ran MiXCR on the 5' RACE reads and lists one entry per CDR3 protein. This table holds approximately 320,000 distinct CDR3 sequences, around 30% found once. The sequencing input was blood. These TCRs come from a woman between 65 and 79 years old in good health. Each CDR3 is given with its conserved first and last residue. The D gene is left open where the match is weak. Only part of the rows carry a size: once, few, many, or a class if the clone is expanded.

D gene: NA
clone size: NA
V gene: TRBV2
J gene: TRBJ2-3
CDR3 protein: CASSEGLLTDTQYF
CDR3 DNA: TGTGCCAGCAGTGAAGGTCTACTTACAGATACGCAGTATTTT

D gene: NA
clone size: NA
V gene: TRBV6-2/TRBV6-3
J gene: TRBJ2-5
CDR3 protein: CASSKLDKSETQYF
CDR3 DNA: TGTGCCAGCAGTAAACTCGACAAATCAGAGACCCAGTACTTC

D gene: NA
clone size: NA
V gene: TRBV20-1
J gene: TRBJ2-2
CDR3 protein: CSARDLGNTGELFF
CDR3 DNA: TGCAGTGCTAGAGATTTAGGGAACACCGGGGAGCTGTTTTTT

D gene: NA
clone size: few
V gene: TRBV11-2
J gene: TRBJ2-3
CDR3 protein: CASSLRTNTQYF
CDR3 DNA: TGTGCCAGCAGCCTCCGTACTAATACGCAGTATTTT

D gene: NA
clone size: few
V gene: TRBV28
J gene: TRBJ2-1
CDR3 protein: CASSLVTSRDNEQFF
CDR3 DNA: TGTGCCAGCAGTTTAGTCACTAGCAGGGACAATGAGCAGTTCTTC

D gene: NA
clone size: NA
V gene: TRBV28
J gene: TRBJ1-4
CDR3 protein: CASSFPNRVGYEKLFF
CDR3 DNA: TGTGCCAGCAGTTTCCCAAACAGGGTCGGGTACGAAAAACTGTTTTTT

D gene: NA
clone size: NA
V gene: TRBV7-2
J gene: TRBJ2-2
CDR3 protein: CASSATGKLFF
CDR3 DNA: TGTGCCAGCAGCGCCACCGGCAAGCTGTTTTTT

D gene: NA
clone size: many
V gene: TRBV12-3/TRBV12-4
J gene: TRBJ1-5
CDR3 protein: CASSLSGSSNQPQHF
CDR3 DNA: TGTGCCAGCAGTTTATCGGGATCTAGCAATCAGCCCCAGCATTTT

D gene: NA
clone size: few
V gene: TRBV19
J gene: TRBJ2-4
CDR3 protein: CASSPRGETKNIQYF
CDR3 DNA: TGTGCCAGTAGTCCCAGGGGTGAGACCAAAAACATTCAGTACTTC

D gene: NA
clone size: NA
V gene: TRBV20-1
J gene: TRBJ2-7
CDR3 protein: CSARTTKSYEQYF
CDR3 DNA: TGCAGTGCTAGAACAACTAAAAGCTACGAGCAGTACTTC

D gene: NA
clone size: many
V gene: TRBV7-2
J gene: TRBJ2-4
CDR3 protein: CASSLGGSGDGNIQYF
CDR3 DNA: TGTGCCAGCAGCTTGGGCGGGTCAGGTGATGGAAACATTCAGTACTTC

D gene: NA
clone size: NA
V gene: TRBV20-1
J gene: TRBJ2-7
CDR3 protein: CSANKLTGSYEQYF
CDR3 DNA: TGCAGTGCTAACAAGCTCACAGGGTCCTACGAGCAGTACTTC

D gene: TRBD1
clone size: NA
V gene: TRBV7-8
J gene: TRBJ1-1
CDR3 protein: CASSRLFRDRENTEAFF
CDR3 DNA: TGTGCCAGCAGCAGACTGTTCCGGGACAGGGAGAACACTGAAGCTTTCTTT